This TCR beta chain was profiled in a study of blood T cell repertoires in COVID-19. Study at large: Specimens from acute and convalescent COVID-19 originated in the United States, Italy and Spain. Sources were T cells, B-cell-depleted T cells, or PBMCs; the material itself was cDNA or gDNA.

In the original workflow: Estimation of nucleated cell counts was performed using reference gene primer amplification. Data came from immunoSEQ multiplex PCR; TCRdb stores just in-frame clones and leaves some out. V and J calls and clone size are copied from that table; D and trimming were computed from the DNA. The data show some 140,000 clones, with approximately 83% seen just once and around 16% held by the top ten. CDR3 size: 15 residues. Germline lookup yields CDR1 SGHTA and CDR2 FQGNSA. V was clipped by 2 bases and J by 3 bases; unmatched bases: 4. Specimen: peripheral blood. The V and J genes are TRBV7-2 and TRBJ2-7; 10 bases map to TRBD1. This receptor was identified in a woman in her forties or fifties who had recovered from COVID-19. CDR3 region: CASSLRDRGDYEQYF. The CDR3 DNA reads TGTGCCAGCAGCTTACGGGACAGGGGAGACTACGAGCAGTACTTC.